This TCR beta chain was obtained from a study of cytomegalovirus exposure and HLA in healthy donors. Findings and limits, study-wide: In a later analysis, TCR beta V- and J-gene trimming showed a link to a missense DCLRE1C variant. Serostatus for CMV was the only available immune exposure information.

Donors were ostensibly healthy at sampling, although undocumented immune exposures were probable. The study ran its PCR with 60 Vbeta and 13 Jbeta primers. Libraries were prepared by immunoSEQ multiplex PCR; TCRdb keeps only in-frame clonotypes and omits some of them. The data show over 85,000 clones, 73% seen once. Concerning this clone itself: What it recognizes is unknown.

The germline gives CDR1 SGHDT, CDR2 YYEEEE. This CDR3 is 14 amino acids long. Trimming stripped 4 bases from V and 8 bases from J, with 18 bases between. This chain uses TRBV5-6 with TRBJ1-2, with TRBD1 as a possible D gene (5 bases). The specimen sequenced was PBMCs. This clonotype was obtained from a man aged 35 to 55 in good health and CMV-seronegative. CDR3 amino acids: CASSPFDGAGGYTF. CDR3 in DNA: TGTGCCAGCAGCCCGTTCGACGGGGCGGGGGGCTACACCTTC.